Below are 6 T cell receptor beta chains sequenced from a single sample in a study of tumor-infiltrating lymphocytes in localized non-small cell lung cancer (dated by TCRdb to the early 2020s). Library preparation was by the immunoSEQ multiplex PCR assay. Sourced from immuneACCESS, this table was stored by TCRdb with only in-frame sequences that have V and J called. A share of the clones is absent; for the studies checked, an unresolved V gene accounts for under half, and the remainder has no known explanation. This sample holds some 1,500 clones; less than 85% were observed only once. The biggest ten clones account for roughly 7% of the sample. The sample taken for sequencing was lung tumor tissue. The receptors come from a human donor with non-small cell lung cancer.

This rearrangement joins TRBV30 to TRBJ2-3; unclear D gene. The CDR3 is made up of 12 amino acids. CDR1 and CDR2 from the germline V gene are GTSNPN and SVGIG (reference sequence). The V and J ends lost 1 base and 7 bases respectively, with 9 bases between them. The CDR3 nucleotides are TGTGCCTGGAGTGGGGAAGGCCATACGCAGTATTTT. Amino acid sequence: CAWSGEGHTQYF.

The count of this clone is one. The J gene is TRBJ2-5, the V gene TRBV6-5, with TRBD2 identical over 9 bases. This CDR3 is 16 amino acids long. Germline-derived CDR1 and CDR2 are MNHEY and SVGAGI. The ends lost 0 bases at V and 4 bases at J; junction bases unmatched: 6. CDR3 in DNA: TGTGCCAGCAGTTACTCCGGCGGGGGGGCAGGAGAGACCCAGTACTTC. Translating it yields CASSYSGGGAGETQYF.

The chain combines TRBV6-4 with TRBJ1-1, with D perhaps matching TRBD1 (6 bases). The CDR3 contains 13 residues. Trimming removed 3 bases from V and 11 bases from J, with 16 bases in between. CDR1 MRHNA and CDR2 SNTAGT come from the germline V gene. CDR3 protein: CASSETQQGRAFF. The CDR3, as DNA: TGTGCCAGCAGTGAAACCCAACAGGGACGGGCTTTCTTT.

This chain links TRBV6-5 with TRBJ1-3, with D perhaps TRBD1 (6 bases). V was clipped by 6 bases and J by 0 bases, with 12 bases between them. The CDR3 length is 15 residues. Germline-derived CDR1 and CDR2 are MNHEY and SVGAGI. In DNA, the CDR3 is TGTGCCAGCAGAAAGGACAGTTACTCTGGAAACACCATATATTTT. Its protein product is CASRKDSYSGNTIYF.

V usage is TRBV2 and J usage is TRBJ1-6, with a tentative D call TRBD1 (6 bases). The germline V gene encodes CDR1 SNHLY and CDR2 FYNNEI. The ends were cut back, 3 bases at V and 7 bases at J, with 16 bases in the middle. The CDR3 extends over 16 amino acids. In nucleotides, the CDR3 is TGTGCCAGCAGTGAGGAAACAACAGGGTTGAATTCACCCCTCCACTTT. It specifies CASSEETTGLNSPLHF.

The chain carries TRBV5-1 and TRBJ2-7; D may be TRBD1 (6 bases). V shed 3 bases and J shed 2 bases, with 9 bases lying between them. CDR1 is SGHRS and CDR2 is YFSETQ in the germline V gene. The CDR3 loop spans 13 amino acids. CDR3 amino acids: CASSWDKAYEQYF. For the CDR3, the DNA is TGCGCCAGCAGCTGGGACAAAGCCTACGAGCAGTACTTC.